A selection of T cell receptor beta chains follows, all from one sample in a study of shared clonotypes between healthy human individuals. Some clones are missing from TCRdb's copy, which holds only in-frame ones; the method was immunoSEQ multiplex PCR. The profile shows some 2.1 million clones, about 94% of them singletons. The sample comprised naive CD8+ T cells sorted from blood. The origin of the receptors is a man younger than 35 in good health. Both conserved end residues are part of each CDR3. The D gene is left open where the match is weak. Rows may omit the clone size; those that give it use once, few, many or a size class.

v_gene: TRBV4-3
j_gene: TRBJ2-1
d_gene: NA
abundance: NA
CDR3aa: CASSQDLRGLSYNEQFF
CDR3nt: TGCGCCAGCAGCCAAGATTTGCGGGGCCTCTCCTACAATGAGCAGTTCTTC

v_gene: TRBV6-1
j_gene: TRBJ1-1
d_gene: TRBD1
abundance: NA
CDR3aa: CASSEGTGAEAFF
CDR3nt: TGTGCCAGCAGTGAAGGGACAGGGGCTGAAGCTTTCTTT

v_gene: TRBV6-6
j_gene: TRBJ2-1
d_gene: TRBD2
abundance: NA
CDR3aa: CASSSSAGGPNNEQFF
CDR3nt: TGTGCCAGCAGTTCGTCGGCGGGAGGGCCTAACAATGAGCAGTTCTTC

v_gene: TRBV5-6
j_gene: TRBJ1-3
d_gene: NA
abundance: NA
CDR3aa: CASSLSGDGNTIYF
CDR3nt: TGTGCCAGCAGCTTGTCAGGGGATGGAAACACCATATATTTT

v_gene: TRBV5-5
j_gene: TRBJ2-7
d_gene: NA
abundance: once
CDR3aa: CASSPTTDPYEQYF
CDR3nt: TGTGCCAGCAGCCCGACCACGGACCCCTACGAGCAGTACTTC

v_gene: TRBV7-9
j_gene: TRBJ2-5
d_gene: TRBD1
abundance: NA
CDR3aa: CASSPQTGGLETQYF
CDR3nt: TGTGCCAGCAGTCCTCAGACAGGGGGCTTGGAGACCCAGTACTTC

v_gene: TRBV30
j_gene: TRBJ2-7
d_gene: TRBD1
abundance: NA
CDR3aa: CAWSVEAGGEQYF
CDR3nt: TGTGCCTGGAGTGTAGAGGCAGGGGGCGAGCAGTACTTC

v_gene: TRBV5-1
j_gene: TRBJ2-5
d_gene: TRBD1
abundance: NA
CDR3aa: CASSSMGQGRETQYF
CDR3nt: TGCGCCAGCAGCTCAATGGGACAGGGGAGAGAGACCCAGTACTTC

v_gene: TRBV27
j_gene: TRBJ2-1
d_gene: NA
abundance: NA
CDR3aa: CASSLAGRSSYNEQFF
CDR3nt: TGTGCCAGCAGTTTGGCCGGACGGTCCTCCTACAATGAGCAGTTCTTC

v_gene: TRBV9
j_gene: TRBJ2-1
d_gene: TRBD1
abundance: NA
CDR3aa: CASSEPGQGYDEQFF
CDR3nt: TGTGCCAGCAGCGAGCCGGGACAGGGTTATGATGAGCAGTTCTTC

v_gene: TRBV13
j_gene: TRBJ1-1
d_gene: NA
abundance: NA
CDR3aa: CASSPLGLGNTEAFF
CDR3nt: TGTGCCAGCAGTCCCCTGGGATTAGGGAACACTGAAGCTTTCTTT

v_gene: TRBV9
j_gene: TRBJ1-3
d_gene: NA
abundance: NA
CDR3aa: CASSPQGTSGNTIYF
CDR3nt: TGTGCCAGCAGCCCTCAGGGGACCTCTGGAAACACCATATATTTT

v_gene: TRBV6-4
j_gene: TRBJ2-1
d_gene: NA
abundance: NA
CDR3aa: CASSAPCSSYNEQFF
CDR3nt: TGTGCCAGCAGTGCCCCCTGCTCCTCCTACAATGAGCAGTTCTTC

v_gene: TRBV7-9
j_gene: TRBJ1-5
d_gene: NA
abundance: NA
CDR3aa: CASSLGLNQPQHF
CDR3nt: TGTGCCAGCAGCTTAGGGCTAAATCAGCCCCAGCATTTT

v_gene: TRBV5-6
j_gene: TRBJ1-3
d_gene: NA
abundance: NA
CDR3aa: CASSLAPGVTIYF
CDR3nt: TGTGCCAGCAGCTTGGCCCCGGGGGTCACCATATATTTT

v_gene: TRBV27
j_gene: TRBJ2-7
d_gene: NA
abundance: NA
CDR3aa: CASSLSGRTPYEQYF
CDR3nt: TGTGCCAGCAGTTTGTCGGGACGTACCCCCTACGAGCAGTACTTC

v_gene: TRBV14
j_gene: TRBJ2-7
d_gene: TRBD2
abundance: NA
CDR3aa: CASSPGGYEQYF
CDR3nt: TGTGCCAGCAGCCCGGGGGGATACGAGCAGTACTTC

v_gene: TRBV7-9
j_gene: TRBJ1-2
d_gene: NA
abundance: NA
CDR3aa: CASSLEGGRENYGYTF
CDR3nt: TGTGCCAGCAGCTTAGAGGGCGGCAGGGAAAACTATGGCTACACCTTC

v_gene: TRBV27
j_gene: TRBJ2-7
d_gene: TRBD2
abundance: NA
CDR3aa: CASSLQLAGEAAYEQYF
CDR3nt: TGTGCCAGCAGTTTACAACTAGCGGGAGAAGCGGCCTACGAGCAGTACTTC

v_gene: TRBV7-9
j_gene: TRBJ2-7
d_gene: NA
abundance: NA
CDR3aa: CASSPLRLDGYEQYF
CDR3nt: TGTGCCAGCAGCCCTCTACGACTAGACGGCTACGAGCAGTACTTC

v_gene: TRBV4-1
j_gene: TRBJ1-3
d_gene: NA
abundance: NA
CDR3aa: CASSQGDIVHSGNTIYF
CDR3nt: TGCGCCAGCAGCCAGGGGGACATAGTACACTCTGGAAACACCATATATTTT

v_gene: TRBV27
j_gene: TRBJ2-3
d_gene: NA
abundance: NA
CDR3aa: CASSPGMGLADTQYF
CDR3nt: TGTGCCAGCAGTCCCGGTATGGGGCTAGCAGATACGCAGTATTTT

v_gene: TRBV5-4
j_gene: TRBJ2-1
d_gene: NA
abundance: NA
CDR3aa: CASSSWDGLYNEQFF
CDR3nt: TGTGCCAGCAGCTCCTGGGACGGACTCTACAATGAGCAGTTCTTC

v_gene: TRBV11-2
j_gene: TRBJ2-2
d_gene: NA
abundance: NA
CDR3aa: CASSSLGEAGELFF
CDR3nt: TGTGCCAGCAGCTCACTTGGGGAGGCCGGGGAGCTGTTTTTT

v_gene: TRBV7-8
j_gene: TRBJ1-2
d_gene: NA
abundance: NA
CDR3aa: CASRKGGQGEYGYTF
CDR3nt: TGTGCCAGCAGAAAAGGGGGGCAGGGCGAATATGGCTACACCTTC

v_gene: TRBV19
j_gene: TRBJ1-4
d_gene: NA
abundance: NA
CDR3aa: CASSIYWGSSEKLFF
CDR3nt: TGTGCCAGTAGTATCTATTGGGGCTCCAGCGAAAAACTGTTTTTT

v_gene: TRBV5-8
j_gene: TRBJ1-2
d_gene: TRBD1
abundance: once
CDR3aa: CASSYYRGLGYGYTF
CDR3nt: TGTGCCAGCAGTTACTACAGGGGGCTTGGCTATGGCTACACCTTC

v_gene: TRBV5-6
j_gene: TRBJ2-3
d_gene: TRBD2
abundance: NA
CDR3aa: CASRPLLAGAMGTDTQYF
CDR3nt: TGTGCCAGCAGGCCCCTCCTAGCGGGAGCCATGGGGACAGATACGCAGTATTTT

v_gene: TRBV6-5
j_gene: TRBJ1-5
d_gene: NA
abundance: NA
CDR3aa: CASRLYSNQPQHF
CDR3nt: TGTGCCAGCAGGCTTTATAGCAATCAGCCCCAGCATTTT

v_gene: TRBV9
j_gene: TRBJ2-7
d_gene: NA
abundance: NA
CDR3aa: CASSVEGSSYEQYF
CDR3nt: TGTGCCAGCAGCGTCGAGGGGAGCTCCTACGAGCAGTACTTC

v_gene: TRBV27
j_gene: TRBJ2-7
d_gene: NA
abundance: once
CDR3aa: CASSLLSAREEQYF
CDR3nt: TGTGCCAGCAGTTTACTCTCAGCCAGGGAAGAGCAGTACTTC